This T cell receptor beta chain was sequenced during a study of shared clonotypes between healthy human individuals. Study-wide results and caveats: How much donors shared clonotypes was expected to be affected by sequencing depth.

As to this clone: What it binds is unknown.

Study donors comprised healthy, HIV-negative adults devoid of recent acute infection or vaccination. How the authors handled the data: As immunoSEQ supplied junction-only sequences (without quality scores), filtering differed. Data came from immunoSEQ multiplex PCR; TCRdb stores just in-frame clones and leaves some out. For V, J and clone size, that table is used; D and trimming come from the DNA. The sample contains around 1.6 million clones, under 99% of which appear only once. Source material: naive CD4+ T cells sorted from blood. Documented subset: CD45RA+ positively selected. The clonotype originates from a man between 25 and 39 years old in good health.

The CDR3 here is CSGLEGQETQYF. The CDR3 DNA reads as TGCAGCGGCCTGGAGGGCCAAGAGACCCAGTACTTC. The V call is TRBV29-1, the J call TRBJ2-5; possibly TRBD2 for D (6 bases). The CDR3 is 12 amino acids. Germline V gene data show CDR1 as SQVTM and CDR2 as ANQGSEA. V lost 7 bases and J lost 1, with 10 bases in between.